This T cell receptor (beta chain) was captured in a study of blood T cells in healthy people across ages. A second about 7 to 12 cycle PCR used barcoded and J-beta primers. TCRdb ran MiXCR on the 5' RACE reads and lists one entry per CDR3 protein. This table holds about 630,000 distinct CDR3 sequences, approximately 21% found once. CDR3 length equals 10 residues. Germline V gene sequence: CDR1 MDHEN, CDR2 SYDVKM. This clonotype was sampled from a man between 65 and 85 years old in good health. The chain joins TRBV28 to TRBJ2-1; no clear D gene. The J call could be wrong; TRBJ2-7 is a better fit for the DNA end. Sequenced material: blood. The CDR3 region has the DNA TGTGCCAGCGGCCTTGACCAGCAGTACTTC. This sequence encodes CASGLDQQYF.